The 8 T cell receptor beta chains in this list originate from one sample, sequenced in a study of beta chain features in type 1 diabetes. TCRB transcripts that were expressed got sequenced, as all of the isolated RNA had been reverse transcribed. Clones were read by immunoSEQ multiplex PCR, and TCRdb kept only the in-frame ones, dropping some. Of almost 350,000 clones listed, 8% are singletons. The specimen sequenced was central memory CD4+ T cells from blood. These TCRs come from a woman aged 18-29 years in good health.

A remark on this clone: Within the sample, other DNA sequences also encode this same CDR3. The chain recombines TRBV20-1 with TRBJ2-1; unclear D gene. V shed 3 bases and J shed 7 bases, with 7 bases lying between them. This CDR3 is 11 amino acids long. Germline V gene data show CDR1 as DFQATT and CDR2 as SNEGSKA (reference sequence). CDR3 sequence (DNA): TGCAGTGCTAGGGCTAGGAATGAGCAGTTCTTC. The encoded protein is CSARARNEQFF.

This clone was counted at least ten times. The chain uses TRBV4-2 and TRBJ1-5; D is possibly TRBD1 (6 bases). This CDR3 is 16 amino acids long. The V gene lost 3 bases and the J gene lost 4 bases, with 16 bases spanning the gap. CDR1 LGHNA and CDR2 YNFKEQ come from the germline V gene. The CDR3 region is CASSQDLRGRNQPQHF. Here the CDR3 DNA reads TGTGCCAGCAGCCAGGATCTTCGGGGGCGTAATCAGCCCCAGCATTTT.

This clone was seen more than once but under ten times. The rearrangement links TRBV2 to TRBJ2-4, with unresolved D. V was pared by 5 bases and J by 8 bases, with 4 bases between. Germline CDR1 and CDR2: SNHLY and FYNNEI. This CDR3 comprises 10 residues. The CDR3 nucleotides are TGTGCCAGCAGTAGTCACATTCAGTACTTC. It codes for CASSSHIQYF.

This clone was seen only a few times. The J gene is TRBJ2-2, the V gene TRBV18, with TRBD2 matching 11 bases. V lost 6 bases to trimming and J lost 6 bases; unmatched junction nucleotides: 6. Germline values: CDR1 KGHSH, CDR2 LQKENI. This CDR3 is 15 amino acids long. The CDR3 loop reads CASSASGRIAGELFF. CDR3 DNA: TGTGCCAGCTCCGCTAGCGGGAGGATTGCCGGGGAGCTGTTTTTT.

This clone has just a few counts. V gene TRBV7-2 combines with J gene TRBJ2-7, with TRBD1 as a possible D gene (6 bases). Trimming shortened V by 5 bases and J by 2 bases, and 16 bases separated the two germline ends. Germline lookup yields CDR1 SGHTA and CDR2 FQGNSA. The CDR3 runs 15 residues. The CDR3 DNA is TGTGCCAGCAGCCCTCACCCGGACAGAACCTACGAGCAGTACTTC. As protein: CASSPHPDRTYEQYF.

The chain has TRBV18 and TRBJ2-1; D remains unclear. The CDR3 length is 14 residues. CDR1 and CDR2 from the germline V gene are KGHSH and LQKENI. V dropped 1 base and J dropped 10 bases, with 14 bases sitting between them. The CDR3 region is CASSPRLEIYEQFF. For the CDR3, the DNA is TGTGCCAGCTCACCACGTTTAGAGATCTACGAGCAGTTCTTC.

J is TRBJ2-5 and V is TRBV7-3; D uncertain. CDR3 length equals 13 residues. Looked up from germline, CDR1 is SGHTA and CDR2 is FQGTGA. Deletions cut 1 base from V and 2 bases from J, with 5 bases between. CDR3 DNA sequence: TGTGCCAGCAGCTTAATGGCTCAAGAGACCCAGTACTTC. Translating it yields CASSLMAQETQYF.

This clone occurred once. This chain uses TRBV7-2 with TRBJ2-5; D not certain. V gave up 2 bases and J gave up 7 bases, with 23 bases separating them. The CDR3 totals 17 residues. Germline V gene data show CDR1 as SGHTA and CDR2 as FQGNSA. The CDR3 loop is CASSLSFQAAGEVTQYF. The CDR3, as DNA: TGTGCCAGCAGCTTAAGCTTCCAGGCAGCTGGTGAGGTGACCCAGTACTTC. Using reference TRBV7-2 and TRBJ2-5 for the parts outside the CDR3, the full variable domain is GAGVSQSPSNKVTEKGKDVELRCDPISGHTALYWYRQSLGQGLEFLIYFQGNSAPDKSGLPSDRFSAERTGGSVSTLTIQRTQQEDSAVYLCASSLSFQAAGEVTQYFGPGTRLLVL.